This T cell receptor beta chain was sequenced for a study of T cell repertoires in aging, cancer and after chemotherapy. Multiplex touch-down PCR with TRB-A/B primers amplified rearranged V-D-J TRB sequences. TCRdb independently ran MiXCR on the multiplex PCR reads; one entry per CDR3 protein. The sample has 2,200 or so distinct CDR3 sequences, under 40% seen once. The CDR3 spans 14 residues. Germline loops: CDR1 LNHDA, CDR2 SQIVND (reference sequence). V dropped 6 bases and J dropped 1 base, with 12 bases sitting between them. Peripheral blood genomic DNA, not sorted cells or RNA, was the template. This receptor was identified in a human donor with a blood cancer. V is TRBV19 and J is TRBJ1-1, with D possibly being TRBD1 (6 bases). Sequencing input: blood. CDR3 DNA: TGTGCCAGTAGGTCAAGGGGACAGAACACTGAAGCTTTCTTT. This encodes CASRSRGQNTEAFF.